This paragraph covers one T cell receptor beta chain sequence. Its specificity is unknown. Clones were read by immunoSEQ multiplex PCR, and TCRdb kept only the in-frame ones, dropping some. This table has about 100,000 clones, around nine tenths appearing once. These data are taken from a study of T cell responses to AZD1222 COVID-19 vaccine. General observations from the study: Increases in Spike-specific TCR breadth and depth were seen after two AZD1222 doses.

V lost 0 bases and J lost 0; bases outside the gene matches: 6. CDR3 length: 17 residues. Germline assignment: CDR1 LGHNA and CDR2 YSLEER. This TCR came from an adult in good health. This sequence joins TRBV4-3 and TRBJ2-7; 9 nucleotides align to TRBD2. Source: peripheral blood, taken on day 0 of AZD1222 vaccination. Here the CDR3 DNA reads TGCGCCAGCAGCCAAGATTACCTAGCGGGGAACTCCTACGAGCAGTACTTC. Translation gives CASSQDYLAGNSYEQYF.